The next 9 T cell receptor beta chains were all read from a single sample in a study of Graves' ophthalmopathy and Graves' hyperthyroidism. RNA transcripts provided the template for amplifying TCR beta CDR3 regions. HTBI primers were employed in first-round RT-PCR, then a second-round multiplex PCR followed. TCRdb used MiXCR to reprocess the multiplex PCR reads, holding one entry per CDR3 protein. This sample has around 1,200,000 distinct CDR3 sequences; about 36% occur once, and the top ten carry approximately 10%. Sequencing was performed on peripheral blood or thyroid tissue (not recorded which). The receptors were gathered from an adult man with Graves' hyperthyroidism.

This clonotype was counted at least ten times. The CDR3 sequence: CASRVGWANTGELFF. The DNA for the CDR3 is TGTGCCAGCAGGGTCGGGTGGGCGAACACCGGGGAGCTGTTTTTT. V gene TRBV2 combines with J gene TRBJ2-2; D is unresolved. CDR1 SNHLY and CDR2 FYNNEI come from the germline V gene. V dropped 6 bases and J dropped 0 bases, with 11 bases sitting between them. There are 15 residues in the CDR3.

The chain uses TRBV29-1 and TRBJ1-2, with 9 positions matching TRBD1. V dropped 6 bases and J dropped 0; count of bases not matched to a gene: 5. Germline CDR1 reads SQVTM; CDR2 reads ANQGSEA. The CDR3 totals 14 residues. The CDR3 sequence is CSVGDREANYGYTF. The CDR3 DNA is TGCAGCGTCGGGGACAGGGAAGCTAACTATGGCTACACCTTC.

This clonotype was detected many times. This chain links TRBV29-1 with TRBJ1-2; D not certain. Germline V gene lookup returns CDR1 SQVTM and CDR2 ANQGSEA. With 4 bases removed from V and 1 base from J, the gap between germline ends came to 7 bases. This CDR3 comprises 12 residues. The CDR3 DNA is TGCAGCGTTGGGGAGGGTAACTATGGCTACACCTTC. Translated: CSVGEGNYGYTF.

This clonotype showed up just a few times. The chain links TRBV29-1 to TRBJ1-4; 7 nucleotides align to TRBD1. Germline V gives CDR1 SQVTM, CDR2 ANQGSEA. V was clipped by 4 bases and J by 8 bases; unmatched bases: 4. The CDR3 totals 12 residues. CDR3: CSVAAGGEKLFF. In nucleotides, the CDR3 is TGCAGCGTTGCGGCAGGGGGGGAAAAACTGTTTTTT.

J is TRBJ2-2 and V is TRBV28; 8 bases map to TRBD2. This CDR3 has 16 amino acids. CDR1 is MDHEN, CDR2 SYDVKM, per germline. Trimming cost V 7 bases and J 4 bases; bases outside gene matches: 11. The chain's CDR3 is CASTLGLAGATGELFF. The CDR3 DNA reads TGTGCCAGCACCCTGGGGCTAGCGGGTGCCACCGGGGAGCTGTTTTTT.

The gene calls are TRBV10-3 and TRBJ1-5; D possibly corresponds to TRBD1 (5 bases). Trimming took off 2 bases at V and 6 bases at J, with 20 bases between the two ends. The CDR3 spans 17 residues. CDR1 and CDR2 (germline): ENHRY, SYGVKD. The CDR3 sequence is CAISEAAGNLISQPQHF. The CDR3 bases are TGTGCCATCAGTGAGGCAGCAGGGAACCTAATAAGTCAGCCCCAGCATTTT.

The chain joins TRBV4-2 to TRBJ2-7; D remains unclear. Trimming pared 3 bases from V and 6 bases from J, leaving 12 bases between. Germline lookup yields CDR1 LGHNA and CDR2 YNFKEQ. This CDR3 comprises 13 residues. CDR3 DNA sequence: TGTGCCAGCAGCCAGGAACTTAGACCCGAGCAGTACTTC. Residues: CASSQELRPEQYF.

The rearrangement joins TRBV7-9 to TRBJ1-1; D not resolved. This CDR3 region has 15 residues. Deletions cut 1 base from V and 5 bases from J, with 14 bases between. The V gene's germline CDR1 is SEHNR and CDR2 FQNEAQ (reference sequence). The CDR3 loop reads CASSLVGRGETEAFF. For the CDR3, the DNA is TGTGCCAGCAGCTTAGTAGGGCGGGGAGAAACTGAAGCTTTCTTT.

This clonotype occurred a few times. The rearrangement links TRBV7-9 to TRBJ2-3; D not resolved. Germline loops: CDR1 SEHNR, CDR2 FQNEAQ (reference sequence). The CDR3 covers 14 residues. V was pared by 5 bases and J by 9 bases, with 18 bases between. Here the CDR3 reads CASSQNGRGGTQYF. The CDR3 nucleotides read TGTGCCAGCAGCCAAAACGGTCGCGGTGGCACGCAGTATTTT. The entire variable domain, with the rest obtained from reference TRBV7-9 and TRBJ2-3, is as follows: DTGVSQNPRHKITKRGQNVTFRCDPISEHNRLYWYRQTLGQGPEFLTYFQNEAQLEKSRLLSDRFSAERPKGSFSTLEIQRTEQGDSAMYLCASSQNGRGGTQYFGPGTRLTVL.